Following are 2 T cell receptor beta chains from one sample sequenced in a study of blood T cell repertoires in COVID-19. The method was immunoSEQ multiplex PCR; TCRdb's version includes in-frame clones alone and lacks a portion of them. The sample carries around 280,000 clones, 75% to 90% recorded once. Sequences were obtained from peripheral blood. The source of these receptors is a woman aged 25 to 39 who had recovered from COVID-19.

The J gene is TRBJ1-2, the V gene TRBV30; 7 positions agree with TRBD1. The CDR3 covers 12 residues. The V gene end was trimmed by 5 bases and the J gene end by 5 bases; junction bases not matched to a gene: 5. The V gene's germline CDR1 is GTSNPN and CDR2 SVGIG (reference sequence). CDR3 in DNA: TGTGCCTGGGGACAGGTTAAGTATGGCTACACCTTC. It is translated as CAWGQVKYGYTF.

This clone was picked up a small number of times. The rearrangement uses TRBV4-3 and TRBJ1-6; D might be TRBD1 (6 bases). The CDR3 runs 13 residues. V lost 0 bases to trimming and J lost 9 bases, with 6 bases between them. Germline V gene sequence: CDR1 LGHNA, CDR2 YSLEER. In DNA form, the CDR3 reads TGCGCCAGCAGCCAAGAAGGGGGTTCACCCCTCCACTTT. It translates to CASSQEGGSPLHF.